This TCR beta chain appears in the sequencing data of a study of T cells in Graves' hyperthyroidism and ophthalmopathy. Study-level findings and limits: The model made its ophthalmopathy prediction, and onset followed a median about 5.9 months later.

Uncontrolled infection, other autoimmune disease, pregnancy or lactation barred patients from enrollment. Authors of the study amplified TCR beta CDR3 regions from RNA transcripts. First-round RT-PCR of the TCR CDR3 relied on the HTBI primer set. TCRdb reanalysed the multiplex PCR reads using MiXCR and keeps one entry per CDR3 protein. The top ten clones hold around 8% of a sample with roughly 740,000 distinct CDR3 sequences, roughly 17% of them seen once. This clonotype was recorded at least ten times. Its specificity is unknown. This CDR3 is 15 amino acids long. In germline, CDR1 is MNHEY, CDR2 SVGEGT. Trimming took off 4 bases at V and 6 bases at J, with 16 bases between the two ends.

The sequence was collected from a man between 18 and 35 years old with Graves' hyperthyroidism. The chain combines TRBV6-2 or TRBV6-3 with TRBJ2-1; D is ambiguous. The sample taken for sequencing was blood. The CDR3 nucleotides are TGTGCCAGCAGTTCGTTAGTACGGTTCATCAATGAGCAGTTCTTC. Translation gives CASSSLVRFINEQFF.